The rows below give T cell receptor beta chains drawn from one sample of a study of blood T cell repertoires in COVID-19. Using immunoSEQ multiplex PCR, the repertoire was profiled, and TCRdb retains in-frame clones only, with some absent. The table shows over 45,000 clones, with roughly 85% occurring only once. Sequenced: peripheral blood. All receptors derive from a human donor in a cohort sampled during active COVID-19. The CDR3 runs from the conserved cysteine through the conserved F or W. The order of the fields is D gene, J gene, clone size, V gene, CDR3 length, CDR3 DNA, CDR3 protein. A D gene is named only where the DNA matches it firmly. The size entry is marked missing in some rows and otherwise reads once, few, many or a size class.

d_gene: TRBD1
j_gene: TRBJ1-5
abundance: NA
v_gene: TRBV7-9
len: 18
CDR3nt: TGTGCCAGCAGCTTAGTAGGCCCCGGGACAGGGAGAAATCAGCCCCAGCATTTT
CDR3aa: CASSLVGPGTGRNQPQHF

d_gene: NA
j_gene: TRBJ2-7
abundance: once
v_gene: TRBV5-1
len: 17
CDR3nt: TGCGCCAGCAGCTTGGGGGGAGCGGCCAGGAGCTCCTACGAGCAGTACTTC
CDR3aa: CASSLGGAARSSYEQYF

d_gene: NA
j_gene: TRBJ2-1
abundance: once
v_gene: TRBV28
len: 14
CDR3nt: TGTGCCAGCAGAGGTGGGCCGATCTACAATGAGCAGTTCTTC
CDR3aa: CASRGGPIYNEQFF

d_gene: NA
j_gene: TRBJ1-1
abundance: NA
v_gene: TRBV18
len: 15
CDR3nt: TGTGCCAGCTCACCACGGGTATCTCAGGACACTGAAGCTTTCTTT
CDR3aa: CASSPRVSQDTEAFF

d_gene: TRBD1
j_gene: TRBJ2-7
abundance: NA
v_gene: TRBV5-8
len: 13
CDR3nt: TGTGCCAGCTTCCGGACAGGGGGTTACGAGCAGTACTTC
CDR3aa: CASFRTGGYEQYF

d_gene: NA
j_gene: TRBJ1-1
abundance: few
v_gene: TRBV6-5
len: 13
CDR3nt: TGTGCCAGCAGTTACGGACTGCACACTGAAGCTTTCTTT
CDR3aa: CASSYGLHTEAFF

d_gene: NA
j_gene: TRBJ1-2
abundance: once
v_gene: TRBV4-3
len: 16
CDR3nt: TGCGCCAGCAGCCAAGATCCAGGGAGGACTGCAGATGGCTACACCTTC
CDR3aa: CASSQDPGRTADGYTF

d_gene: TRBD1
j_gene: TRBJ1-5
abundance: NA
v_gene: TRBV6-2/TRBV6-3
len: 16
CDR3nt: TGTGCCAGCAGTTACTATGGACAGGGCCGTAATCAGCCCCAGCATTTT
CDR3aa: CASSYYGQGRNQPQHF

d_gene: NA
j_gene: TRBJ2-1
abundance: NA
v_gene: TRBV7-9
len: 12
CDR3nt: TGTGCCAGCAGCCTAAGAGACAATGAGCAGTTCTTC
CDR3aa: CASSLRDNEQFF

d_gene: NA
j_gene: TRBJ2-4
abundance: NA
v_gene: TRBV7-2
len: 13
CDR3nt: TGTGCCAGCAGCCCCGAAGGGGGAAACATTCAGTACTTC
CDR3aa: CASSPEGGNIQYF

d_gene: NA
j_gene: TRBJ2-1
abundance: NA
v_gene: TRBV29-1
len: 14
CDR3nt: TGCAGCGTGAAACAGGGCTCATCTTACAATGAGCAGTTCTTC
CDR3aa: CSVKQGSSYNEQFF

d_gene: TRBD2
j_gene: TRBJ2-3
abundance: NA
v_gene: TRBV5-4
len: 16
CDR3nt: TGTGCCAGCAGCATGCAGACTAGCGGTTGGGAAGATACGCAGTATTTT
CDR3aa: CASSMQTSGWEDTQYF

d_gene: NA
j_gene: TRBJ2-7
abundance: NA
v_gene: TRBV2
len: 14
CDR3nt: TGTGCCAGCAGACCCCAGACAGGCCCTAGGGAGCAGTACTTC
CDR3aa: CASRPQTGPREQYF

d_gene: NA
j_gene: TRBJ2-5
abundance: NA
v_gene: TRBV5-6
len: 13
CDR3nt: TGTGCCAGCAGCTTGATGCGTCAAGAGACCCAGTACTTC
CDR3aa: CASSLMRQETQYF

d_gene: NA
j_gene: TRBJ2-7
abundance: NA
v_gene: TRBV7-9
len: 14
CDR3nt: TGTGCCAGCAGCTCCAGGGGACCGCTGGCAGTGCAGTACTTC
CDR3aa: CASSSRGPLAVQYF

d_gene: TRBD2
j_gene: TRBJ2-1
abundance: NA
v_gene: TRBV6-2/TRBV6-3
len: 15
CDR3nt: TGTGCCAGCAGCCCAGGACTAGCTAGCTCCGGTGAGCAGTTCTTC
CDR3aa: CASSPGLASSGEQFF

d_gene: TRBD1
j_gene: TRBJ2-5
abundance: once
v_gene: TRBV28
len: 16
CDR3nt: TGTGCCAGCAGTTTACCTGGGACAGGGAGTCAAGAGACCCAGTACTTC
CDR3aa: CASSLPGTGSQETQYF

d_gene: NA
j_gene: TRBJ2-6
abundance: NA
v_gene: TRBV4-1
len: 15
CDR3nt: TGCGCCAGCAGCCAAGACTGGCGGGGGCCAGGGGTCCTGACTTTC
CDR3aa: CASSQDWRGPGVLTF

d_gene: NA
j_gene: TRBJ1-2
abundance: NA
v_gene: TRBV6-5
len: 14
CDR3nt: TGTGCCAGCAGTTACTCTAGGGGGTACTATGGCTACACCTTC
CDR3aa: CASSYSRGYYGYTF

d_gene: TRBD1
j_gene: TRBJ2-7
abundance: NA
v_gene: TRBV5-1
len: 14
CDR3nt: TGCGCCAGCAGCCCGGGACAGGGGTTCTACGAGCAGTACTTC
CDR3aa: CASSPGQGFYEQYF

d_gene: NA
j_gene: TRBJ2-1
abundance: NA
v_gene: TRBV7-8
len: 14
CDR3nt: TGTGCCAGCAGCTTAGGGGCCCTACTGGATGAGCAGTTCTTC
CDR3aa: CASSLGALLDEQFF

d_gene: TRBD1
j_gene: TRBJ2-2
abundance: NA
v_gene: TRBV5-1
len: 13
CDR3nt: TGCGCCAGCGGCGGACAGGACACCGGGGAGCTGTTTTTT
CDR3aa: CASGGQDTGELFF

d_gene: NA
j_gene: TRBJ2-7
abundance: few
v_gene: TRBV29-1
len: 12
CDR3nt: TGCAGCGTTGTGGGCTACTCCTACGAGCAGTACTTC
CDR3aa: CSVVGYSYEQYF

d_gene: TRBD2
j_gene: TRBJ2-1
abundance: NA
v_gene: TRBV6-4
len: 16
CDR3nt: TGTGCCAGCAGTGACTCGGGAACTAGCGGGAGCCATGAGCAGTTCTTC
CDR3aa: CASSDSGTSGSHEQFF

d_gene: TRBD1
j_gene: TRBJ2-7
abundance: NA
v_gene: TRBV4-3
len: 13
CDR3nt: TGCGCCAGCAGCCAAAACAGGGGGCTGGGGCAGTACTTC
CDR3aa: CASSQNRGLGQYF

d_gene: NA
j_gene: TRBJ1-3
abundance: NA
v_gene: TRBV7-9
len: 14
CDR3nt: TGTGCCAGCAGCTTAAAGGGGCCTGGAAACACCATATATTTT
CDR3aa: CASSLKGPGNTIYF

d_gene: TRBD2
j_gene: TRBJ2-1
abundance: NA
v_gene: TRBV10-3
len: 16
CDR3nt: TGTGCCATCAGTGAGAAGCGGGACGGGGAGCACAATGAGCAGTTCTTC
CDR3aa: CAISEKRDGEHNEQFF

d_gene: NA
j_gene: TRBJ2-3
abundance: NA
v_gene: TRBV6-5
len: 15
CDR3nt: TGTGCCAGCCCTCTAGACGGAGGGAGCACAGATACGCAGTATTTT
CDR3aa: CASPLDGGSTDTQYF

d_gene: NA
j_gene: TRBJ2-3
abundance: NA
v_gene: TRBV3-1/TRBV3-2
len: 12
CDR3nt: TGTGCCAGCAGCCAACAGGCAGATACGCAGTATTTT
CDR3aa: CASSQQADTQYF

d_gene: NA
j_gene: TRBJ1-2
abundance: few
v_gene: TRBV4-1
len: 15
CDR3nt: TGCGCCAGCAGCCAATCCCCGACAGCCGGCTATGGCTACACCTTC
CDR3aa: CASSQSPTAGYGYTF

d_gene: NA
j_gene: TRBJ1-1
abundance: NA
v_gene: TRBV6-5
len: 12
CDR3nt: TGTGCCAGCAGTCGAGGGGGCACTGAAGCTTTCTTT
CDR3aa: CASSRGGTEAFF

d_gene: NA
j_gene: TRBJ1-6
abundance: NA
v_gene: TRBV27
len: 13
CDR3nt: TGTGCCAGCAGGCAAACAGGATCTTCACCCCTCCACTTT
CDR3aa: CASRQTGSSPLHF

d_gene: TRBD2
j_gene: TRBJ2-7
abundance: NA
v_gene: TRBV11-2
len: 17
CDR3nt: TGTGCCAGCACCCACCTCACCGGGACTACCGCCTCCTACGAGCAGTACTTC
CDR3aa: CASTHLTGTTASYEQYF

d_gene: NA
j_gene: TRBJ1-1
abundance: few
v_gene: TRBV5-5
len: 14
CDR3nt: TGTGCCAGCAGCTTGACAGGGAGGAACACTGAAGCTTTCTTT
CDR3aa: CASSLTGRNTEAFF

d_gene: TRBD1
j_gene: TRBJ1-2
abundance: NA
v_gene: TRBV19
len: 15
CDR3nt: TGTGCCAGTAGTAAGCCGGGACAGGATAACTATGGCTACACCTTC
CDR3aa: CASSKPGQDNYGYTF

d_gene: NA
j_gene: TRBJ2-3
abundance: NA
v_gene: TRBV12-3/TRBV12-4
len: 13
CDR3nt: TGTGCCAGCAGCCTGACTAGCACAGATACGCAGTATTTT
CDR3aa: CASSLTSTDTQYF

d_gene: NA
j_gene: TRBJ2-1
abundance: NA
v_gene: TRBV7-3
len: 15
CDR3nt: TGTGCCAGCAGCTTACATCCAGGGTCCTACAATGAGCAGTTCTTC
CDR3aa: CASSLHPGSYNEQFF

d_gene: TRBD1
j_gene: TRBJ1-3
abundance: NA
v_gene: TRBV7-6
len: 18
CDR3nt: TGTGCCAGCAGCCCACAGGGTGACAGGGGATATGGTGGAAACACCATATATTTT
CDR3aa: CASSPQGDRGYGGNTIYF

d_gene: NA
j_gene: TRBJ1-2
abundance: once
v_gene: TRBV10-1
len: 16
CDR3nt: TGCGCCAGCAGACTGGGTGGACAGACCGCTAACTATGGCTACACCTTC
CDR3aa: CASRLGGQTANYGYTF

d_gene: NA
j_gene: TRBJ1-4
abundance: NA
v_gene: TRBV30
len: 15
CDR3nt: TGTGCCTGGACCACGATCGGGGTCATTCGGGGAAAACTGTTTTTT
CDR3aa: CAWTTIGVIRGKLFF

d_gene: TRBD1
j_gene: TRBJ1-2
abundance: NA
v_gene: TRBV6-5
len: 14
CDR3nt: TGTGCCAGCAAGCCCTCGGCAGGGGGCAATGGCTACACCTTC
CDR3aa: CASKPSAGGNGYTF

d_gene: TRBD1
j_gene: TRBJ1-4
abundance: few
v_gene: TRBV6-1
len: 18
CDR3nt: TGTGCCAGCAGTGAAATAACAGGGGCGTCGGCACGTAATGAAAAACTGTTTTTT
CDR3aa: CASSEITGASARNEKLFF

d_gene: TRBD1
j_gene: TRBJ2-3
abundance: NA
v_gene: TRBV5-1
len: 15
CDR3nt: TGCGCCAGCAGCGGGACAGTTTCTAGCACAGATACGCAGTATTTT
CDR3aa: CASSGTVSSTDTQYF

d_gene: TRBD2
j_gene: TRBJ2-1
abundance: NA
v_gene: TRBV6-6
len: 18
CDR3nt: TGTGCCAGCAGTCCCCCCCCCGGGCTAGCGGGAGGCAGCAATGAGCAGTTCTTC
CDR3aa: CASSPPPGLAGGSNEQFF

d_gene: TRBD1
j_gene: TRBJ2-5
abundance: NA
v_gene: TRBV18
len: 13
CDR3nt: TGTGCCAGCTCACGGGGACAGCAAGAGACCCAGTACTTC
CDR3aa: CASSRGQQETQYF

d_gene: NA
j_gene: TRBJ1-6
abundance: NA
v_gene: TRBV15
len: 15
CDR3nt: TGTGCCACCAGCACCAGGGAAGGGGGTAATTCACCCCTCCACTTT
CDR3aa: CATSTREGGNSPLHF

d_gene: TRBD1
j_gene: TRBJ2-7
abundance: once
v_gene: TRBV19
len: 15
CDR3nt: TGTGCCAGTAGTTATATTGCCAGGGGGCTGGGCGAGCAGTACTTC
CDR3aa: CASSYIARGLGEQYF

d_gene: NA
j_gene: TRBJ2-7
abundance: NA
v_gene: TRBV28
len: 12
CDR3nt: TGTGCCAGCAGTACAGGCTCCTACGAGCAGTACTTC
CDR3aa: CASSTGSYEQYF

d_gene: NA
j_gene: TRBJ2-2
abundance: once
v_gene: TRBV30
len: 17
CDR3nt: TGTGCCTGGATCCGTCGCTCGGTACAGGGGAGGTCCGGGGAGCTGTTTTTT
CDR3aa: CAWIRRSVQGRSGELFF

d_gene: TRBD2
j_gene: TRBJ2-7
abundance: NA
v_gene: TRBV7-6
len: 18
CDR3nt: TGTGCCAGCAGCTTAGAAGATATCCGAGTTAGCGGGAATTACGAGCAGTACTTC
CDR3aa: CASSLEDIRVSGNYEQYF

d_gene: TRBD1
j_gene: TRBJ2-6
abundance: NA
v_gene: TRBV14
len: 15
CDR3nt: TGTGCCAGCAGTCTCAGGGGGACTGGGGCCAACGTCCTGACTTTC
CDR3aa: CASSLRGTGANVLTF